The 14 T cell receptor beta chains presented below share a single source sample, sequenced in a study of vaccination and CD4 T cells after COVID-19. Cultured CD4+ T cells had their DNA profiled by the Oncomine TCR Beta short-read assay. TCRdb processed the PCR reads anew with MiXCR; each CDR3 protein has one entry. The repertoire consists of 20,000 or so distinct CDR3 sequences, with roughly 29% occurring once and the leading ten covering about a tenth. Antigens of these TCRs are unknown. The treatment here: approximately 10-day PBMC culture with coronavirus spike peptide pools or control peptides (ViraFEST assay). The sequenced material came from cultured CD4+ T cells from blood. These receptors originate from a human donor with COVID-19.

V gene TRBV27 combines with J gene TRBJ2-7; 8 nucleotides match TRBD1. Unmatched junction bases numbered 5, after V lost 6 bases and J lost 4 bases. Germline CDR1 MNHEY, CDR2 SMNVEV (reference sequence). The CDR3 spans 13 residues. The CDR3 loop is CASSQDREYEQYF. As DNA, the CDR3 is TGTGCCAGCAGCCAGGACAGGGAGTACGAGCAGTACTTC.

The CDR3 sequence: CASSLCGGRGFGEKLFF. The CDR3 coding sequence is TGCGCCAGCAGTTTGTGTGGAGGGCGAGGTTTCGGTGAAAAACTGTTTTTT. The rearrangement joins TRBV23-1 to TRBJ1-4; D remains ambiguous. TRBV23-1 falls under the ORF class, with uncertain function. With 5 bases removed from V and 7 bases from J, the gap between germline ends came to 23 bases. The CDR3 consists of 17 residues.

This chain links TRBV27 with TRBJ2-2; a weak D match, TRBD2 (6 bases). Germline CDR1 is MNHEY and CDR2 is SMNVEV (reference sequence). The CDR3 covers 19 residues. The V gene lost 5 bases and the J gene lost 9 bases, with 31 bases spanning the gap. The CDR3 DNA is TGTGCCAGCAGTCCGCTAGGAGCGGGCTCCCCCTCCATGATGAGGGAGCTGTTTTTT. Translated: CASSPLGAGSPSMMRELFF.

This clonotype occurred a few times. CDR3 protein: CSVGVGTGKETQYF. The CDR3 DNA reads as TGCAGCGTTGGGGTGGGGACAGGGAAAGAGACCCAGTACTTC. V and J are TRBV29-1 and TRBJ2-5; TRBD1 aligns across 9 bases. The CDR3 covers 14 residues. The V segment lost 4 bases and the J segment 3 bases; nucleotides outside the gene matches: 6. CDR1 SQVTM and CDR2 ANQGSEA come from the germline V gene.

The chain joins TRBV20-1 to TRBJ2-5; D gene uncertain. Germline lookup yields CDR1 DFQATT and CDR2 SNEGSKA (reference sequence). The length of the CDR3 is 14 residues. The V and J ends lost 0 bases and 1 base respectively, with 9 bases between them. The chain's CDR3 is CSARDTQTQETQYF. For the CDR3, the DNA is TGCAGTGCTAGAGATACGCAGACCCAAGAGACCCAGTACTTC.

This clonotype was seen more than once but under ten times. This rearrangement joins TRBV2 to TRBJ2-1; D gene uncertain. Germline CDR1 is SNHLY and CDR2 is FYNNEI. Trimming took 7 bases from V and 5 from J, leaving 12 bases between them. The CDR3 is made up of 13 amino acids. The CDR3 bases are TGTGCCAGCACTCTAGAGAGGAACAATGAGCAGTTCTTC. Protein product: CASTLERNNEQFF.

This clonotype has more than one count but fewer than ten. The rearrangement joins TRBV11-2 to TRBJ2-5, with TRBD2 matching over 8 bases. The CDR3 contains 16 residues. Looked up from germline, CDR1 is SGHAT and CDR2 is FQNNGV. V shed 1 base, J shed 2 bases, and the junction held 6 bases outside the gene matches. CDR3 region: CASSLAQRGRQETQYF. CDR3 nucleotides: TGTGCCAGCAGCTTAGCCCAGCGGGGGCGACAAGAGACCCAGTACTTC.

This clonotype was counted only a few times. The J gene is TRBJ2-7, the V gene TRBV5-8; D is perhaps TRBD1 (6 bases). CDR1 and CDR2 from the germline V gene are SGHTS and YDEGEE. The CDR3 totals 13 residues. Trimming took off 4 bases at V and 6 bases at J, with 14 bases between the two ends. The DNA of the CDR3 is TGTGCCAGCAGCCGGGACATGGCCTCCGAGCAGTACTTC. This translates into CASSRDMASEQYF.

This clonotype came up a few times. V is TRBV7-9 and J is TRBJ2-3, with D possibly matching TRBD1 (5 bases). Germline CDR1 reads SEHNR; CDR2 reads FQNEAQ (reference sequence). With 7 bases removed from V and 4 bases from J, the gap between germline ends came to 9 bases. The CDR3 extends over 12 amino acids. The CDR3: CASTLQADTQYF. DNA for the CDR3: TGTGCCAGCACCCTACAGGCAGATACGCAGTATTTT.

V is TRBV9 and J is TRBJ1-3; D unresolved. Deletions cut 3 bases from V and 2 bases from J, with 6 bases between. Germline-derived CDR1 and CDR2 are SGDLS and YYNGEE. The CDR3 loop spans 13 amino acids. CDR3 sequence reads: CASSDSAGNTIYF. In DNA form, the CDR3 reads TGTGCCAGCAGCGATAGCGCTGGAAACACCATATATTTT.

J is TRBJ2-3 and V is TRBV5-1; D call uncertain. CDR3 length equals 12 residues. CDR1 SGHRS and CDR2 YFSETQ come from the germline V gene. V shed 0 bases and J shed 5 bases, with 4 bases lying between them. CDR3 region: CASSLDGDTQYF. The CDR3 bases are TGCGCCAGCAGCTTGGATGGAGATACGCAGTATTTT. Full variable domain (rest looked up from reference TRBV5-1 and TRBJ2-3): KAGVTQTPRYLIKTRGQQVTLSCSPISGHRSVSWYQQTPGQGLQFLFEYFSETQRNKGNFPGRFSGRQFSNSRSEMNVSTLELGDSALYLCASSLDGDTQYFGPGTRLTVL.

This clonotype is judged medium-sized. The chain combines TRBV15 with TRBJ1-5; weak D call: TRBD1 (6 bases). With 0 bases removed from V and 4 bases from J, the gap between germline ends came to 16 bases. The V gene's germline CDR1 is LNHNV and CDR2 YYDKDF (reference sequence). This CDR3 contains 17 residues. The CDR3 region has the DNA TGTGCCACCAGCAGAGATGGAAGGGGGGCTGGGAATCAGCCCCAGCATTTT. Translating it yields CATSRDGRGAGNQPQHF.

A word on this clonotype: An end of the junction differs from the germline gene, which may be a read error. This chain links TRBV6-1 with TRBJ1-2, with D possibly being TRBD1 (6 bases). This CDR3 is built from 15 residues. Per germline, CDR1 MNHNS and CDR2 SASEGT. This CDR3 reads CASSPLSGTFYDYTF. The DNA of the CDR3 is TGTGCCAGCAGTCCCCTCTCCGGGACATTCTATGACTACACCTTC.

This clonotype was seen more than once but under ten times. The chain uses TRBV11-2 and TRBJ2-3, with D uncertain. Germline CDR1 and CDR2: SGHAT and FQNNGV. V lost 5 bases and J lost 2, with 14 bases in between. This CDR3 has 15 residues. The CDR3 nucleotides are TGTGCCAGCAGCGTCGCCCTAGGGCTCACAGATACGCAGTATTTT. Translated, it gives CASSVALGLTDTQYF.